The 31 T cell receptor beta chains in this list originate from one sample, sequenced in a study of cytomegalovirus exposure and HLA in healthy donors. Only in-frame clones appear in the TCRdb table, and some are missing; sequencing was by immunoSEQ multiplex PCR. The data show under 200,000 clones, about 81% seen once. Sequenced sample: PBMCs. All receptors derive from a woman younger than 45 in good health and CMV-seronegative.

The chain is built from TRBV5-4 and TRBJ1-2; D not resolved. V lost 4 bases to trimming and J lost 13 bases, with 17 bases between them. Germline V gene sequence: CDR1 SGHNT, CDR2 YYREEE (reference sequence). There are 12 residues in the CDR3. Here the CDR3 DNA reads TGTGCCAGCAGCGCAGGACTCCACCTAGGCACCTTC. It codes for CASSAGLHLGTF. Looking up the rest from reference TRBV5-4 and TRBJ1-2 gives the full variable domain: ETGVTQSPTHLIKTRGQQVTLRCSSQSGHNTVSWYQQALGQGPQFIFQYYREEENGRGNFPPRFSGLQFPNYSSELNVNALELDDSALYLCASSAGLHLGTFGSGTRLTVV.

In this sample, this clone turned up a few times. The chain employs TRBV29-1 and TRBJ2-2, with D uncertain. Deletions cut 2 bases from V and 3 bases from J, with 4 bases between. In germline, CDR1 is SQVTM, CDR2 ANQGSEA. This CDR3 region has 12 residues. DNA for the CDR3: TGCAGCGTTGAACCAGACACCGGGGAGCTGTTTTTT. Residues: CSVEPDTGELFF.

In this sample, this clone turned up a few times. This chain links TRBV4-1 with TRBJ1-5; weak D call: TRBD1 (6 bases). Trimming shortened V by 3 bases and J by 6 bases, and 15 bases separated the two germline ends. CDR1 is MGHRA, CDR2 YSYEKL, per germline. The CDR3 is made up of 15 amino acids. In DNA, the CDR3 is TGCGCCAGCAGCCAGCGGGGGCTTGTGGGTCAGCCCCAGCATTTT. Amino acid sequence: CASSQRGLVGQPQHF.

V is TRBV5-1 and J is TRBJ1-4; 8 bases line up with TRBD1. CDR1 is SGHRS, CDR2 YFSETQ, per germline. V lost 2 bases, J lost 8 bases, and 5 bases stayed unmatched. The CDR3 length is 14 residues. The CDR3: CASSFGQGREKLFF. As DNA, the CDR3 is TGCGCCAGCAGCTTCGGACAGGGAAGGGAAAAACTGTTTTTT. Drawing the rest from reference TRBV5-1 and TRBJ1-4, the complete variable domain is KAGVTQTPRYLIKTRGQQVTLSCSPISGHRSVSWYQQTPGQGLQFLFEYFSETQRNKGNFPGRFSGRQFSNSRSEMNVSTLELGDSALYLCASSFGQGREKLFFGSGTQLSVL.

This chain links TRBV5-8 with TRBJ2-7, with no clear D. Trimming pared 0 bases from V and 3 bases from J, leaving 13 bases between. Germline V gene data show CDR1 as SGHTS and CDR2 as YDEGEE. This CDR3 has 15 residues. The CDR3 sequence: CASSLVFEADYEQYF. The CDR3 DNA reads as TGTGCCAGCAGCTTGGTTTTCGAGGCTGACTACGAGCAGTACTTC.

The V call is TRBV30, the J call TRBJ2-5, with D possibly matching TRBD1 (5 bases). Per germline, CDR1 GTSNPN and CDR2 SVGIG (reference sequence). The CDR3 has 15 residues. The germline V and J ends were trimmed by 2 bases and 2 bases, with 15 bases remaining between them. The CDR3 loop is CAWSTKGFYQETQYF. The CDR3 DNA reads TGTGCCTGGAGTACCAAGGGGTTTTATCAAGAGACCCAGTACTTC.

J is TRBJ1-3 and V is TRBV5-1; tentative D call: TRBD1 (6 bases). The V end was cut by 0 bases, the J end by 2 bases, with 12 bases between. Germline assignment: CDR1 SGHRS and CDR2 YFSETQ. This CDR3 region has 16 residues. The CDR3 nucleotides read TGCGCCAGCAGCTTGGCCGTACAGGGTGCTGGAAACACCATATATTTT. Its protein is CASSLAVQGAGNTIYF.

The CDR3 nucleotides read TGTGCCACCAGCAGAGATGCCAGTCTTCCCAGGGGCAAGGTTGGCTACACCTTC. It codes for CATSRDASLPRGKVGYTF. V gene TRBV15 combines with J gene TRBJ1-2; maybe TRBD1 (6 bases). Germline-derived CDR1 and CDR2 are LNHNV and YYDKDF (reference sequence). This CDR3 has 18 residues. The germline V and J ends were trimmed by 0 bases and 7 bases, with 24 bases remaining between them.

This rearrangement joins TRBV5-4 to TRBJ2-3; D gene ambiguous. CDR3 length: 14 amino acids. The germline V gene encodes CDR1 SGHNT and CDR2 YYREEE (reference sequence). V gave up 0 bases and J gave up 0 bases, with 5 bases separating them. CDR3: CASSLDSSTDTQYF. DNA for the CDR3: TGTGCCAGCAGCTTGGACAGTAGCACAGATACGCAGTATTTT.

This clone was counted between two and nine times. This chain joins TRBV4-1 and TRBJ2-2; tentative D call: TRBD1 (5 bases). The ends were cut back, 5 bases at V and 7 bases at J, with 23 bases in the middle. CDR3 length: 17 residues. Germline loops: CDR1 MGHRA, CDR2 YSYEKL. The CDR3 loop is CASSAPVRTKGLGELFF. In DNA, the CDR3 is TGCGCCAGCAGCGCACCCGTTCGGACCAAGGGGCTCGGGGAGCTGTTTTTT.

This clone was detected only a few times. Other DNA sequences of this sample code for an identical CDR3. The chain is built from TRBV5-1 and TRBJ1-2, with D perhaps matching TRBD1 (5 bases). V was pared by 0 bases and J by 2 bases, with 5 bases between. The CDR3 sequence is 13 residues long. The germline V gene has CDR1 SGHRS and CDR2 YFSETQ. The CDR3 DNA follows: TGCGCCAGCAGCTTGGGACAGAACTATGGCTACACCTTC. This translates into CASSLGQNYGYTF.

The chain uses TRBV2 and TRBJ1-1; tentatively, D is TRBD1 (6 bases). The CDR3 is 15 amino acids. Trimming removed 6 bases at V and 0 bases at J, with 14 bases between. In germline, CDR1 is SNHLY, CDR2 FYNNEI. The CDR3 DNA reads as TGTGCCAGCAGGCCCACCGGGACACTGAACACTGAAGCTTTCTTT. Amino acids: CASRPTGTLNTEAFF.

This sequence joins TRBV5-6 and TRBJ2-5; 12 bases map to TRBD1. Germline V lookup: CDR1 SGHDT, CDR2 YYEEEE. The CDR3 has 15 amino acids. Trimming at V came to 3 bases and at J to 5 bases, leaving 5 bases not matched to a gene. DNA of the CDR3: TGTGCCAGCAGCTCCGGGACAGGGGGCGGGGAGACCCAGTACTTC. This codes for CASSSGTGGGETQYF.

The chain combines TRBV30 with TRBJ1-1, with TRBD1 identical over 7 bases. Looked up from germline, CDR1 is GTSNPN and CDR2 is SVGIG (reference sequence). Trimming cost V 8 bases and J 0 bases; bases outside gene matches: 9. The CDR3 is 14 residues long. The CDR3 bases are TGTGCCGCGACAGGGCAGACGATGAACACTGAAGCTTTCTTT. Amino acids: CAATGQTMNTEAFF.

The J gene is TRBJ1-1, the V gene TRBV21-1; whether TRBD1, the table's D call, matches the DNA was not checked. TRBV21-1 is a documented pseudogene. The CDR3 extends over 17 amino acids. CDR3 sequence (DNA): TGTGCCAGCAGCGCTCCGGACAGGCCCCCCATGAACACTGAAGCTTTCTTT. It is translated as CASSAPDRPPMNTEAFF.

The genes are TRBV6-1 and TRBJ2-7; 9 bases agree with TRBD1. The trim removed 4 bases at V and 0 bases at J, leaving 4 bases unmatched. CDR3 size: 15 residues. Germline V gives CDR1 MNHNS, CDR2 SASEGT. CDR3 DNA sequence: TGTGCCAGCAGTGTAAGACAGGGGGACTCCTACGAGCAGTACTTC. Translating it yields CASSVRQGDSYEQYF.

The CDR3 sequence: CASAADRDQPQHF. For the CDR3, the DNA is TGTGCCAGTGCGGCGGACAGAGATCAGCCCCAGCATTTT. The chain has TRBV19 and TRBJ1-5; TRBD1 might be the D (6 bases). The CDR3 totals 13 residues. Trimming removed 8 bases from V and 5 bases from J, with 13 bases in between. Germline V lookup: CDR1 LNHDA, CDR2 SQIVND (reference sequence). The variable domain in full, completed from reference TRBV19 and TRBJ1-5, reads DGGITQSPKYLFRKEGQNVTLSCEQNLNHDAMYWYRQDPGQGLRLIYYSQIVNDFQKGDIAEGYSVSREKKESFPLTVTSAQKNPTAFYLCASAADRDQPQHFGDGTRLSIL.

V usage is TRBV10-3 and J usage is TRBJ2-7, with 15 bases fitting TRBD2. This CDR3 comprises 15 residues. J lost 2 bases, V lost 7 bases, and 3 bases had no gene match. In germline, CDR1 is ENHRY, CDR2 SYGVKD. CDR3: CAIKGLAGGTYEQYF. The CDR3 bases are TGTGCCATCAAGGGACTAGCGGGGGGAACCTACGAGCAGTACTTC.

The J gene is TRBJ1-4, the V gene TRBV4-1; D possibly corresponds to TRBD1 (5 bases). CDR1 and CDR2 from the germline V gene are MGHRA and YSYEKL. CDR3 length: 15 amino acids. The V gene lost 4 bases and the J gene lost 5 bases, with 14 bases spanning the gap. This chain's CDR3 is CASSRTPGPNEKLFF. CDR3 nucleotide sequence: TGCGCCAGCAGCCGGACCCCAGGGCCCAATGAAAAACTGTTTTTT.

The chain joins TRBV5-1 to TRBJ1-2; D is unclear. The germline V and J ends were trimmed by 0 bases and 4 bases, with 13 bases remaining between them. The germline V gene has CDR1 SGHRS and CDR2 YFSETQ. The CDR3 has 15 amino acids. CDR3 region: CASSLVGSTTYGYTF. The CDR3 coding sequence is TGCGCCAGCAGCTTGGTGGGCAGCACAACCTATGGCTACACCTTC.

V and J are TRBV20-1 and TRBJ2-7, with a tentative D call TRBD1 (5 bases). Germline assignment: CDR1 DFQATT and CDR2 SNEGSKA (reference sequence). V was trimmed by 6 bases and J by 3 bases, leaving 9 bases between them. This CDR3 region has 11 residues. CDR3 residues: CSAVTGYEQYF. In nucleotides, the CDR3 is TGCAGTGCGGTAACAGGCTACGAGCAGTACTTC.

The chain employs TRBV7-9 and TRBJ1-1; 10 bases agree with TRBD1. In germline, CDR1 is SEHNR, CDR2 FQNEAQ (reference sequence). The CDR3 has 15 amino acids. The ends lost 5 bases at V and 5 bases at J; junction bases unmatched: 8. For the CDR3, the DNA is TGTGCCAGCAGCCCGAGGACAGGGGGAAGAACTGAAGCTTTCTTT. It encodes CASSPRTGGRTEAFF.

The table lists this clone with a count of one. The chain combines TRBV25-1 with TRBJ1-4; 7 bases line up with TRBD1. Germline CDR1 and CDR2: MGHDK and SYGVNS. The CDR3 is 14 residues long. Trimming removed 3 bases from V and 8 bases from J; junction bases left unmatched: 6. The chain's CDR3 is CASSEPGGVEKLFF. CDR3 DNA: TGTGCCAGCAGTGAGCCAGGGGGTGTAGAAAAACTGTTTTTT.

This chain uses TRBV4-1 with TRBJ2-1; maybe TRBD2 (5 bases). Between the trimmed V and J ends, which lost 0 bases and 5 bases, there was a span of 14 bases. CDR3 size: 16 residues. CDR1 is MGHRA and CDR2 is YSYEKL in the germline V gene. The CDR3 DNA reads TGCGCCAGCAGCCAAGATCGAGGGCTGAGGAACAATGAGCAGTTCTTC. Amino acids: CASSQDRGLRNNEQFF.

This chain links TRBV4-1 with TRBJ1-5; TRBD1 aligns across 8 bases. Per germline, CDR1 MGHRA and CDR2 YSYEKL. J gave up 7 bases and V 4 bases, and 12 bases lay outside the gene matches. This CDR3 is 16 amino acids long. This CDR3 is CASSPFQKDRDQPQHF. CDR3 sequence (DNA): TGCGCCAGCAGCCCCTTTCAGAAGGACAGGGACCAGCCCCAGCATTTT.

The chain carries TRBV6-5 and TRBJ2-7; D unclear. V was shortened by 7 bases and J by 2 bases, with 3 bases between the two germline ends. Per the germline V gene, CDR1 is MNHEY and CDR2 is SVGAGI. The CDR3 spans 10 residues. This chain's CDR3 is CASTAYEQYF. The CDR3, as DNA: TGTGCCAGCACGGCCTACGAGCAGTACTTC.

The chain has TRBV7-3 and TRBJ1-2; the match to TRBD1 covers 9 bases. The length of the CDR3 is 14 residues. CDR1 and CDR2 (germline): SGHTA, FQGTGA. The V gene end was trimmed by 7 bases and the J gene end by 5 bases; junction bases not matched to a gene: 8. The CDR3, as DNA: TGTGCCAGCAAATCCTCCGGGACAGGGTATGGCTACACCTTC. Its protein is CASKSSGTGYGYTF. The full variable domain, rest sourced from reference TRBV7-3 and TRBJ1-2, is GAGVSQTPSNKVTEKGKYVELRCDPISGHTALYWYRQSLGQGPEFLIYFQGTGAADDSGLPNDRFFAVRPEGSVSTLKIQRTERGDSAVYLCASKSSGTGYGYTFGSGTRLTVV.

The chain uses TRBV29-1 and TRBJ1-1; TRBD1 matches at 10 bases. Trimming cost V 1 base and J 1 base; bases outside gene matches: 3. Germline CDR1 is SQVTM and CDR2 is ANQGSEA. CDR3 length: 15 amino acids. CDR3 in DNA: TGCAGCGTTGAAGGGACAGGGGGTGCGAACACTGAAGCTTTCTTT. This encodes CSVEGTGGANTEAFF. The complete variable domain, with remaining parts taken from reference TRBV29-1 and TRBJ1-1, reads SAVISQKPSRDICQRGTSLTIQCQVDSQVTMMFWYRQQPGQSLTLIATANQGSEATYESGFVIDKFPISRPNLTFSTLTVSNMSPEDSSIYLCSVEGTGGANTEAFFGQGTRLTVV.

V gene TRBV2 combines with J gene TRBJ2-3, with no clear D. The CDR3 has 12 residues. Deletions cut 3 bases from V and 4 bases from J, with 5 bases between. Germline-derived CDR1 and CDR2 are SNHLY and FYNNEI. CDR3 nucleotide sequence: TGTGCCAGCAGTGAGTATTCAGATACGCAGTATTTT. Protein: CASSEYSDTQYF. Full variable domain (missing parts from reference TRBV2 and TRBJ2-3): EPEVTQTPSHQVTQMGQEVILRCVPISNHLYFYWYRQILGQKVEFLVSFYNNEISEKSEIFDDQFSVERPDGSNFTLKIRSTKLEDSAMYFCASSEYSDTQYFGPGTRLTVL.

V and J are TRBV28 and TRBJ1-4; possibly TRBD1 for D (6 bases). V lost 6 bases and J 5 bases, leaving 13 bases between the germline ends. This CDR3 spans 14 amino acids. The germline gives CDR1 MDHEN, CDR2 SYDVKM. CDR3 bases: TGTGCCAGCAGACCCGGGGGGGCAAATGAAAAACTGTTTTTT. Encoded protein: CASRPGGANEKLFF.

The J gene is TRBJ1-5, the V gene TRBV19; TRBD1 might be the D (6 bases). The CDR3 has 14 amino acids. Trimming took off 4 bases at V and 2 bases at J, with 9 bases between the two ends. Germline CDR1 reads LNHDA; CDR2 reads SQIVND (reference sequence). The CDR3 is CASSTGVRNQPQHF. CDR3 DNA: TGTGCCAGTAGTACAGGGGTTCGCAATCAGCCCCAGCATTTT. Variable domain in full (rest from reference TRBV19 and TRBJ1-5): DGGITQSPKYLFRKEGQNVTLSCEQNLNHDAMYWYRQDPGQGLRLIYYSQIVNDFQKGDIAEGYSVSREKKESFPLTVTSAQKNPTAFYLCASSTGVRNQPQHFGDGTRLSIL.